Sequencing of this TCR beta chain was carried out in a study of T-cell memory formation after mild COVID-19. The CDR3 extends over 15 amino acids. Germline trimming cut 3 bases from V and 7 bases from J; bases unmatched to any gene: 7. CDR1 and CDR2 (germline): MNHEY, SMNVEV (reference sequence). TCRdb re-analysed the 5' RACE reads in MiXCR, keeping a single row per CDR3 protein. This sample yields 450,000 to 650,000 distinct CDR3 sequences, of which about 22% are seen a single time; roughly 8.3% belongs to the top ten. This clonotype occurred a few times. This TCR derives from an adult woman who had mild COVID-19 (a few samples of this study predate the infection). Cell type and time point are not known. Sequenced: PBMCs or a T cell subset sorted from them (not recorded which). The J gene is TRBJ1-5, the V gene TRBV27, with 9 bases that match TRBD1. The CDR3: CASSLSGQGRQPQHF. CDR3 coding DNA: TGTGCCAGCAGTTTGAGCGGACAGGGGAGACAGCCCCAGCATTTT.